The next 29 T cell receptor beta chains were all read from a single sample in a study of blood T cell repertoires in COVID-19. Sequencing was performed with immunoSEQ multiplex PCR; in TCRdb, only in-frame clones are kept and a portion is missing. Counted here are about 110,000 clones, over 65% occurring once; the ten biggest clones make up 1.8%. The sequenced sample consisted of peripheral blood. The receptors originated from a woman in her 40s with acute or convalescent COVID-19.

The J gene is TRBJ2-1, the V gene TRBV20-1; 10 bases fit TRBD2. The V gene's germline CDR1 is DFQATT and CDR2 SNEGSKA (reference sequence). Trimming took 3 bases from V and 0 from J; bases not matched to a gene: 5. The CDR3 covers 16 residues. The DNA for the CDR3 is TGCAGTGCTAGTGTAGCTAGCGGGGGCTCCTACAATGAGCAGTTCTTC. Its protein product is CSASVASGGSYNEQFF.

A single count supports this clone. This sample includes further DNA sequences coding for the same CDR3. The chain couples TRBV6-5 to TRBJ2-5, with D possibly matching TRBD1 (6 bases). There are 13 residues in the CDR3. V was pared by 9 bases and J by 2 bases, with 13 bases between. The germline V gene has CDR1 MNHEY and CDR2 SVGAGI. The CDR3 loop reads CASSATGQETQYF. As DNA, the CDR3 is TGTGCCAGTTCCGCGACAGGACAAGAGACCCAGTACTTC.

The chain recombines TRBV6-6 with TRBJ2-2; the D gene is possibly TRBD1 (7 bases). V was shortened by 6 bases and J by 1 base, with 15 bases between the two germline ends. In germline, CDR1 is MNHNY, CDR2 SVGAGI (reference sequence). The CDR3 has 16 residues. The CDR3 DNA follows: TGTGCCAGCAGGCTCGCGGGACAGATGAACACCGGGGAGCTGTTTTTT. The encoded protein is CASRLAGQMNTGELFF.

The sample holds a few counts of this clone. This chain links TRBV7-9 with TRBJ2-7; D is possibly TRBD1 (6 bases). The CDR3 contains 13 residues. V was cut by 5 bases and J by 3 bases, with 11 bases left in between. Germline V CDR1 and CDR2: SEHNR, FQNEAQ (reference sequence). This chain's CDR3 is CASSPRDNYEQYF. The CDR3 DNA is TGTGCCAGCAGCCCCCGGGACAACTACGAGCAGTACTTC.

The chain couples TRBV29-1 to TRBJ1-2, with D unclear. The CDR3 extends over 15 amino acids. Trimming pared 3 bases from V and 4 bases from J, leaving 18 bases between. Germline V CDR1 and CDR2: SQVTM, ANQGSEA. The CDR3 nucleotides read TGCAGCGTTGATATAATACCCAAGCCGGGCTATGGCTACACCTTC. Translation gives CSVDIIPKPGYGYTF. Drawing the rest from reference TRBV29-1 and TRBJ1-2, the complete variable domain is SAVISQKPSRDICQRGTSLTIQCQVDSQVTMMFWYRQQPGQSLTLIATANQGSEATYESGFVIDKFPISRPNLTFSTLTVSNMSPEDSSIYLCSVDIIPKPGYGYTFGSGTRLTVV.

The CDR3 loop reads CASSEVWTGGDTQYF. The CDR3 nucleotides read TGTGCCAGCAGTGAAGTTTGGACAGGGGGAGATACGCAGTATTTT. The V and J genes are TRBV6-1 and TRBJ2-3; 10 positions agree with TRBD1. The CDR3 has 15 residues. V was pared by 1 base and J by 5 bases, with 3 bases of the junction left unmatched. Germline lookup yields CDR1 MNHNS and CDR2 SASEGT.

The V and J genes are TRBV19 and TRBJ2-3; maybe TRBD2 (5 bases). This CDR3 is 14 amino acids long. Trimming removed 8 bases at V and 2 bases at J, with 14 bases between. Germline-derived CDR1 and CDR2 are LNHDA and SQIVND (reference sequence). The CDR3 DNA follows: TGTGCCAGTTCGTATACTAGACCCACAGATACGCAGTATTTT. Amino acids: CASSYTRPTDTQYF.

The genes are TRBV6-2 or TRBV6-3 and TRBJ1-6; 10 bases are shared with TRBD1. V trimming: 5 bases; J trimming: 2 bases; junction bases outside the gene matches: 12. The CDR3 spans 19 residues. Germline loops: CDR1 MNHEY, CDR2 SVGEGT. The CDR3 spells CASSPPAGQGVTYNSPLHF. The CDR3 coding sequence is TGTGCCAGCAGTCCCCCCGCCGGACAGGGGGTGACCTATAATTCACCCCTCCACTTT.

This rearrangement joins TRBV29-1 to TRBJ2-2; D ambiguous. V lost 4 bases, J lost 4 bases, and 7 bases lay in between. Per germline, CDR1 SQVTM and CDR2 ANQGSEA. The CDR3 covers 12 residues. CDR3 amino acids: CSVVSGTGELFF. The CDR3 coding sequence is TGCAGCGTTGTGTCGGGCACCGGGGAGCTGTTTTTT.

This CDR3 reads CASSLVGQSTDTQYF. The CDR3 DNA reads as TGCGCCAGCAGCCTAGTGGGACAGAGCACAGATACGCAGTATTTT. V usage is TRBV5-1 and J usage is TRBJ2-3, with 7 bases identical to TRBD1. Trimming cost V 4 bases and J 0 bases; bases outside gene matches: 5. CDR1 SGHRS and CDR2 YFSETQ come from the germline V gene. The CDR3 extends over 15 amino acids.

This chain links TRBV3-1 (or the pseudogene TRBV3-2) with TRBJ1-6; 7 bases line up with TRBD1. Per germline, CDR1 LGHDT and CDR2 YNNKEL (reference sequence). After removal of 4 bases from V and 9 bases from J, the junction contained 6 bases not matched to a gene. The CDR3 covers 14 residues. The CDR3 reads CASSLGTAGSPLHF. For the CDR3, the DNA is TGTGCCAGCAGCCTCGGGACAGCGGGTTCACCCCTCCACTTT.

The CDR3 DNA sequence: TGTGCCAGCAGATCTCCAACAGGGAGCGGTTCACCCCTCCACTTT. The encoded protein is CASRSPTGSGSPLHF. The chain combines TRBV6-5 with TRBJ1-6, with D maybe TRBD1 (6 bases). There are 15 residues in the CDR3. Per the germline V gene, CDR1 is MNHEY and CDR2 is SVGAGI. The V end lost 6 bases, the J end lost 9 bases, and 18 bases lay between the germline ends.

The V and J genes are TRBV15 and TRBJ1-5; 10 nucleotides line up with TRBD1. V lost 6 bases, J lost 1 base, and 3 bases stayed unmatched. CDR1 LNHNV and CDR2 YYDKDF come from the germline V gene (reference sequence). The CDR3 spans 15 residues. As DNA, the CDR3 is TGTGCCACCAGTTGGGACAGGGGCAGCAATCAGCCCCAGCATTTT. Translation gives CATSWDRGSNQPQHF.

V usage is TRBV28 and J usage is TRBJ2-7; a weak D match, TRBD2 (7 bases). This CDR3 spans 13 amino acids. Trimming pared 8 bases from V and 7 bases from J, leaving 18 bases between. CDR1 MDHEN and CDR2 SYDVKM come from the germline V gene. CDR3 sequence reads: CASGYAGAREQYF. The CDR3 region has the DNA TGTGCCAGCGGGTACGCGGGGGCCAGGGAGCAGTACTTC.

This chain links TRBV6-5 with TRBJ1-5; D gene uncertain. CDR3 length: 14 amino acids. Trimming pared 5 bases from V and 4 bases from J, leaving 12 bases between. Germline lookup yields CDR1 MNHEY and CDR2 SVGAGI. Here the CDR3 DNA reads TGTGCCAGCAGTACGGGGTACGGGAATCAGCCCCAGCATTTT. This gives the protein CASSTGYGNQPQHF.

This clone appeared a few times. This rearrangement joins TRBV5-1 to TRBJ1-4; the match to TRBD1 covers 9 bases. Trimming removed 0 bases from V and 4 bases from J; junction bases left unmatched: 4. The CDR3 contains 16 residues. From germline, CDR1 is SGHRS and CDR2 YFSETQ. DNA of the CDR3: TGCGCCAGCAGCTTGGAGGGACAGGGCTTTAATGAAAAACTGTTTTTT. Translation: CASSLEGQGFNEKLFF.

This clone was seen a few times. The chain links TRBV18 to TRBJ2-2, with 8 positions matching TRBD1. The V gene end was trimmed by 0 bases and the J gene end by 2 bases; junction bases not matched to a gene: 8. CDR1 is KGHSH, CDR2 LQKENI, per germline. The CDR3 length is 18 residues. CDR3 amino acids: CASSPPVPGQGNTGELFF. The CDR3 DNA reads TGTGCCAGCTCACCACCGGTCCCCGGACAGGGAAACACCGGGGAGCTGTTTTTT.

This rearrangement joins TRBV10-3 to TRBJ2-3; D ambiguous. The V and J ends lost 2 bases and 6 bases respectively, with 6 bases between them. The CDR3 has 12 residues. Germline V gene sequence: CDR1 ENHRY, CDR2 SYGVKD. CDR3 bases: TGTGCCATCAGTGAGAACTCCGATACGCAGTATTTT. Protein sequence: CAISENSDTQYF.

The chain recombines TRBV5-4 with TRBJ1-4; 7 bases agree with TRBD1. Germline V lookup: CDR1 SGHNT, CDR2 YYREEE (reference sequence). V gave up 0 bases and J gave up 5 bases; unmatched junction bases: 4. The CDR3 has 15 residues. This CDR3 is CASSLEAGGNEKLFF. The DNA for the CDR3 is TGTGCCAGCAGCTTGGAGGCAGGGGGAAATGAAAAACTGTTTTTT. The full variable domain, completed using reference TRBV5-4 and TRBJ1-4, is ETGVTQSPTHLIKTRGQQVTLRCSSQSGHNTVSWYQQALGQGPQFIFQYYREEENGRGNFPPRFSGLQFPNYSSELNVNALELDDSALYLCASSLEAGGNEKLFFGSGTQLSVL.

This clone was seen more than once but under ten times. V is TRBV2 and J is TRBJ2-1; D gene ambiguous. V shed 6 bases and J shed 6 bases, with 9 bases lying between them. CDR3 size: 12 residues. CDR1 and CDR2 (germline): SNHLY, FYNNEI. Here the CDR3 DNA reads TGTGCCAGCAGGATAGTTTCCAATGAGCAGTTCTTC. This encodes CASRIVSNEQFF.

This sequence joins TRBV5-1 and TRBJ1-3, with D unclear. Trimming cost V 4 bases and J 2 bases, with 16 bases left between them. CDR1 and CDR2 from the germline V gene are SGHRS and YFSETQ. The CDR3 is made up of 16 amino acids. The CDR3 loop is CASSLLPAGTGNTIYF. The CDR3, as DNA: TGCGCCAGCAGCCTATTGCCGGCGGGGACTGGAAACACCATATATTTT.

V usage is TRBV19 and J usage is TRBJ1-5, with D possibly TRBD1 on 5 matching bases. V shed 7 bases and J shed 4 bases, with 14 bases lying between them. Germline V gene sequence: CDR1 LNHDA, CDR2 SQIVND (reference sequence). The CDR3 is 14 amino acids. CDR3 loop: CASTLGGGNQPQHF. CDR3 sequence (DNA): TGTGCCAGTACCCTGGGGGGAGGTAATCAGCCCCAGCATTTT.

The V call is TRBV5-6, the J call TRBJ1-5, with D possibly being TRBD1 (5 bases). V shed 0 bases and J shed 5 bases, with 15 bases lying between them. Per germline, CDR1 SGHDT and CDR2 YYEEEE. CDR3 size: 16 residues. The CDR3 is CASSLGRGQIDQPQHF. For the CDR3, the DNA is TGTGCCAGCAGCTTGGGGAGGGGCCAAATCGATCAGCCCCAGCATTTT.

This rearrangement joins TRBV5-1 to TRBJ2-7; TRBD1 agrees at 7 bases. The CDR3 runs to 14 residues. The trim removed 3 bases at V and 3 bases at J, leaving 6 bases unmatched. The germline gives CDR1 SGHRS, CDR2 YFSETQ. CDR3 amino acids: CASSWKGASYEQYF. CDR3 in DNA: TGCGCCAGCAGCTGGAAGGGGGCAAGCTACGAGCAGTACTTC.

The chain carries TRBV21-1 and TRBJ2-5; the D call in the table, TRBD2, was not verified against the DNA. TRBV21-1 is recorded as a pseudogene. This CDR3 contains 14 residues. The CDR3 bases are TGTGCCAGCAGCAAAGAGCACGGGGAAGAGACCCAGTACTTC. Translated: CASSKEHGEETQYF.

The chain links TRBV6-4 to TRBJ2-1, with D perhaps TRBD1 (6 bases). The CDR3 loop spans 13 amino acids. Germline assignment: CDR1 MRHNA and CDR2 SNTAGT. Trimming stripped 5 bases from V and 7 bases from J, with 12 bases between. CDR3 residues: CASSPSGENEQFF. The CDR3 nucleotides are TGTGCCAGCAGTCCTTCAGGGGAGAATGAGCAGTTCTTC.

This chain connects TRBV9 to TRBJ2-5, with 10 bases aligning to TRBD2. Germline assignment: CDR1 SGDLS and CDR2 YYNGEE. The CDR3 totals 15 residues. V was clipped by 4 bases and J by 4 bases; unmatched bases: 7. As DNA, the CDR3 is TGTGCCAGCAGCCCCCAAGCGGGGGGGCTAGAGACCCAGTACTTC. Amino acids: CASSPQAGGLETQYF.

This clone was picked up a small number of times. The CDR3, as DNA: TGTGCCAGCAGCCGGACAGGGTCTGCTTCACCCCTCCACTTT. Amino acids: CASSRTGSASPLHF. The chain recombines TRBV3-1 (or the pseudogene TRBV3-2) with TRBJ1-6; 8 bases agree with TRBD1. Per the germline V gene, CDR1 is LGHDT and CDR2 is YNNKEL (reference sequence). The CDR3 sequence is 14 residues long. V dropped 4 bases and J dropped 9; count of bases not matched to a gene: 5.

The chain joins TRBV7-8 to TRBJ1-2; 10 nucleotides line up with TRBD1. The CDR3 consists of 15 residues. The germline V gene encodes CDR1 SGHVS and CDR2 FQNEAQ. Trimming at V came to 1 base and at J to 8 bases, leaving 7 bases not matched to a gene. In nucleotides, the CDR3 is TGTGCCAGCAGCTTAGAAACGGGACAGGGGTGGGGCTACACCTTC. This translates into CASSLETGQGWGYTF.